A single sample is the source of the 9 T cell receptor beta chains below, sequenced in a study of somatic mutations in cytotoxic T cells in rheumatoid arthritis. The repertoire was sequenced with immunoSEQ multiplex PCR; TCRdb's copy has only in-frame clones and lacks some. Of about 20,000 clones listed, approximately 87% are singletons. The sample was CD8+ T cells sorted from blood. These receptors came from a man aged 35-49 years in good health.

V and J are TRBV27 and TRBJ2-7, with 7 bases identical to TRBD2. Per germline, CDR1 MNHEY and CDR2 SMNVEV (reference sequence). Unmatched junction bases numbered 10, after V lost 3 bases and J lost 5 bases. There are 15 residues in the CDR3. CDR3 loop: CASSFFEAGVHEQYF. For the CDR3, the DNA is TGTGCCAGCAGTTTTTTCGAGGCGGGAGTCCACGAGCAGTACTTC.

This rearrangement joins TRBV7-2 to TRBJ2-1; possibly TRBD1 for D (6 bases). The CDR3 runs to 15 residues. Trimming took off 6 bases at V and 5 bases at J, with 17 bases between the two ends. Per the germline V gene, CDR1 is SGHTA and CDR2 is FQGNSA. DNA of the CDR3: TGTGCCAGCAGGAGGGGGTCAGATCGCGACAATGAGCAGTTCTTC. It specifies CASRRGSDRDNEQFF.

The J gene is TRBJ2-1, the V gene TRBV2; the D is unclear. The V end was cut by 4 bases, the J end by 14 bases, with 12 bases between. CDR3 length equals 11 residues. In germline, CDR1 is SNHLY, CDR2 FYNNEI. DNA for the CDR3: TGTGCCAGCAGTGGACTGGTCATTAAGTTCTTC. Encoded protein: CASSGLVIKFF.

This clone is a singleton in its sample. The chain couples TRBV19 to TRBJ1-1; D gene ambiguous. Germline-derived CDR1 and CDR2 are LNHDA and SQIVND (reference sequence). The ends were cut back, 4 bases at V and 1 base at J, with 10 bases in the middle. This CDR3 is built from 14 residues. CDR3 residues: CASSSYPGNTEAFF. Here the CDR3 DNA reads TGTGCCAGTAGTAGTTATCCAGGGAACACTGAAGCTTTCTTT.

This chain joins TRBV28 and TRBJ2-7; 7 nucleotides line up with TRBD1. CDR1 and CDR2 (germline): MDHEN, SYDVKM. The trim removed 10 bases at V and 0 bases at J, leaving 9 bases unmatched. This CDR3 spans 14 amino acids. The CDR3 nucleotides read TGTGCCATCCGAGACAGGGCTAACTCCTACGAGCAGTACTTC. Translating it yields CAIRDRANSYEQYF.

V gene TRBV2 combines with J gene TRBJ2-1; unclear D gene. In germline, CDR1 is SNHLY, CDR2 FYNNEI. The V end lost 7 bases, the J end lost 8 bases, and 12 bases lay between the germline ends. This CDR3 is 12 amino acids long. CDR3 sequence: CASTEYIDEQFF. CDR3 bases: TGTGCCAGCACCGAATACATCGATGAGCAGTTCTTC.

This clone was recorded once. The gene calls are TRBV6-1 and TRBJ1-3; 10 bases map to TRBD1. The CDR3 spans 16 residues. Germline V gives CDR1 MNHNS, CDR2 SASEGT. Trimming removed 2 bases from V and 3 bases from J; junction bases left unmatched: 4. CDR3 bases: TGTGCCAGCAGTGAACTGGGGACAGGGGTTGGAAACACCATATATTTT. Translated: CASSELGTGVGNTIYF.

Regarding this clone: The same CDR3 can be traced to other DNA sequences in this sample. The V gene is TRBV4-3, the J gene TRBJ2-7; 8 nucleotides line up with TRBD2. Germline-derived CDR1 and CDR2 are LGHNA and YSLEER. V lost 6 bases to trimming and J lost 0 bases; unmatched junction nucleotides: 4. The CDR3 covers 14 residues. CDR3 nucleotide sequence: TGCGCCAGCAGTCGCGGGAGGAGCTCCTACGAGCAGTACTTC. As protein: CASSRGRSSYEQYF.

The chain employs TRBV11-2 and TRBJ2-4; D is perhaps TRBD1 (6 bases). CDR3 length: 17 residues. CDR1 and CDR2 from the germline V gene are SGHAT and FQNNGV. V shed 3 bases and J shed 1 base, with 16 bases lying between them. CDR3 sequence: CASSFRHGTLAKNIQYF. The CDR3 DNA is TGTGCCAGCAGCTTCCGCCACGGGACACTCGCCAAAAACATTCAGTACTTC. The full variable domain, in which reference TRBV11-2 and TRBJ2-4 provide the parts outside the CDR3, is EAGVAQSPRYKIIEKRQSVAFWCNPISGHATLYWYQQILGQGPKLLIQFQNNGVVDDSQLPKDRFSAERLKGVDSTLKIQPAKLEDSAVYLCASSFRHGTLAKNIQYFGAGTRLSVL.